The 5 T cell receptor beta chains in this list originate from one sample, sequenced in a study of persistence of HIV-infected CD4 T cells (dated by TCRdb to 2020 to 2021). Their specific antigens are unknown. This sample's treatment or condition label indicates: suppressive antiretroviral therapy. A pool of overlapping HIV-1 Gag 15-mer peptides, at 0.75 to 1 ug per peptide per mL, was used to stimulate the cells. Memory populations depleted of antigen-responding cells were obtained by sorting nonresponding CD40L-negative CD69-negative CD45RO-high memory CD4+ T cells. The immunoSEQ hsTCRB assay version 4 in survey mode was used to sequence TCRbeta repertoires from genomic DNA. TCRdb holds this immuneACCESS table with in-frame rearrangements only. Some clones are missing; in checked studies, unresolved V genes explain under half, and the rest has no known cause. Here the sample has over 40,000 clones; around 82% occur a single time. 13% to 15% of the sample lies in the top ten.

Sample: CD4+ T cells sorted from PBMCs after approximately 20-hour stimulation, taken from a patient who received antiretroviral therapy. The sample's cell subset or site label, decoded: CD40L-CD69- CD45RO-high memory CD4 T cells not responding to Gag peptides. The receptors were gathered from an adult man with HIV who was CMV-seropositive.

This chain uses TRBV11-1 with TRBJ1-4; D gene ambiguous. CDR1 and CDR2 (germline): SGHAT, FQDESV (reference sequence). Trimming pared 1 base from V and 4 bases from J, leaving 13 bases between. This CDR3 comprises 16 residues. CDR3 amino acids: CASSLGSRRSNEKLFF. The CDR3 DNA sequence: TGTGCCAGCAGCTTAGGATCTCGCCGAAGTAATGAAAAACTGTTTTTT.

V usage is TRBV19 and J usage is TRBJ1-1; 7 bases match TRBD1. V was clipped by 9 bases and J by 1 base; unmatched bases: 8. This CDR3 is built from 14 residues. The V gene's germline CDR1 is LNHDA and CDR2 SQIVND (reference sequence). The CDR3 nucleotides read TGTGCCAGCTCAAACCAGGGGGGGAACACTGAAGCTTTCTTT. Its translation is CASSNQGGNTEAFF. Full variable domain (remainder filled in from reference TRBV19 and TRBJ1-1): DGGITQSPKYLFRKEGQNVTLSCEQNLNHDAMYWYRQDPGQGLRLIYYSQIVNDFQKGDIAEGYSVSREKKESFPLTVTSAQKNPTAFYLCASSNQGGNTEAFFGQGTRLTVV.

The V and J genes are TRBV5-5 and TRBJ2-1, with D tentatively TRBD2 (5 bases). Trimming shortened V by 7 bases and J by 9 bases, and 17 bases separated the two germline ends. The CDR3 totals 13 residues. Germline CDR1 SGHKS, CDR2 YYEKEE (reference sequence). The CDR3 region is CASLGGLHAEQFF. The CDR3 DNA reads TGTGCCAGCCTTGGAGGACTGCACGCTGAGCAGTTCTTC.

CDR3 nucleotide sequence: TGTGCCAGCAGCCACCCTCCGACTAGCGGGAGAATCTTGCCTTACAATGAGCAGTTCTTC. Amino acids: CASSHPPTSGRILPYNEQFF. The chain carries TRBV9 and TRBJ2-1; 12 bases agree with TRBD2. The CDR3 is 20 residues long. Germline V gives CDR1 SGDLS, CDR2 YYNGEE. V was pared by 4 bases and J by 4 bases, with 18 bases of the junction left unmatched.

This clone was seen only a few times. The rearrangement links TRBV7-2 to TRBJ2-3, with D perhaps TRBD2 (5 bases). Germline V gene lookup returns CDR1 SGHTA and CDR2 FQGNSA. V lost 1 base, J lost 7 bases, and 15 bases lay in between. The CDR3 spans 15 residues. CDR3 sequence reads: CASSLVAQDAYTQYF. DNA for the CDR3: TGTGCCAGCAGCTTAGTAGCGCAAGACGCCTATACGCAGTATTTT.